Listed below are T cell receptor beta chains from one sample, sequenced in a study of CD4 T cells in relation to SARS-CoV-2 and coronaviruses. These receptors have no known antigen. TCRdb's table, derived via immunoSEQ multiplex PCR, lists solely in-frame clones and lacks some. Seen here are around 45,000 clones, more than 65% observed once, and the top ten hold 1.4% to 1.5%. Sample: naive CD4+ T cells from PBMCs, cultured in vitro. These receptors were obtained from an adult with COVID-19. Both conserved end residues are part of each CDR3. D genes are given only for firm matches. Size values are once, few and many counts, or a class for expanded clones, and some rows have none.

cdr3_aa: CASSELESGEAFF
cdr3_nt: TGTGCCAGCAGTGAACTGGAGAGCGGTGAAGCTTTCTTT
d_call: NA
j_call: TRBJ1-1
clone_size: NA
v_call: TRBV6-1

cdr3_aa: CASSYSWNTGELFF
cdr3_nt: TGTGCCAGCAGTTACTCGTGGAACACCGGGGAGCTGTTTTTT
d_call: NA
j_call: TRBJ2-2
clone_size: NA
v_call: TRBV6-2/TRBV6-3

cdr3_aa: CASSRGQPIYEQYF
cdr3_nt: TGTGCCAGCAGCCGGGGACAGCCCATCTACGAGCAGTACTTC
d_call: TRBD1
j_call: TRBJ2-7
clone_size: NA
v_call: TRBV7-2

cdr3_aa: CASTTGTSGRNEQFF
cdr3_nt: TGTGCCAGCACTACCGGGACTAGCGGGAGGAATGAGCAGTTCTTC
d_call: TRBD2
j_call: TRBJ2-1
clone_size: NA
v_call: TRBV6-5

cdr3_aa: CAIRARDPGRYEQYF
cdr3_nt: TGTGCCATCAGGGCTCGGGACCCTGGTCGGTACGAGCAGTACTTC
d_call: NA
j_call: TRBJ2-7
clone_size: NA
v_call: TRBV10-3

cdr3_aa: CASSLVRGFGELFF
cdr3_nt: TGTGCCAGCAGCTTAGTGCGCGGGTTCGGGGAGCTGTTTTTT
d_call: NA
j_call: TRBJ2-2
clone_size: NA
v_call: TRBV11-2

cdr3_aa: CASSSSFSGRSYNEQFF
cdr3_nt: NA
d_call: NA
j_call: TRBJ2-1
clone_size: NA
v_call: TRBV28

cdr3_aa: CASSQAYIGEASTDTQYF
cdr3_nt: TGCGCCAGCAGCCAAGCGTATATTGGGGAAGCTAGCACAGATACGCAGTATTTT
d_call: NA
j_call: TRBJ2-3
clone_size: NA
v_call: TRBV4-3

cdr3_aa: CASSLGRRTSSYNEQFF
cdr3_nt: TGCGCCAGCAGCTTGGGGAGGCGGACTAGCTCCTACAATGAGCAGTTCTTC
d_call: TRBD2
j_call: TRBJ2-1
clone_size: NA
v_call: TRBV5-1

cdr3_aa: CASSRGGLRSGELFF
cdr3_nt: TGTGCCAGCAGCCGCGGGGGACTAAGATCGGGGGAGCTGTTTTTT
d_call: TRBD2
j_call: TRBJ2-2
clone_size: NA
v_call: TRBV5-4

cdr3_aa: CASSLNTGELFF
cdr3_nt: TGTGCCAGCAGTCTCAACACCGGGGAGCTGTTTTTT
d_call: NA
j_call: TRBJ2-2
clone_size: few
v_call: TRBV2

cdr3_aa: CASSYSSGGPDEQYF
cdr3_nt: TGTGCCAGCAGTTACTCGTCGGGAGGGCCGGACGAGCAGTACTTC
d_call: TRBD2
j_call: TRBJ2-7
clone_size: NA
v_call: TRBV6-5

cdr3_aa: CASSLSSNQPQHF
cdr3_nt: TGTGCCAGCAGCTTATCTAGCAATCAGCCCCAGCATTTT
d_call: NA
j_call: TRBJ1-5
clone_size: few
v_call: TRBV7-2

cdr3_aa: CATSDSALSSGANVLTF
cdr3_nt: TGTGCCACCAGTGATTCGGCGCTTAGCTCTGGGGCCAACGTCCTGACTTTC
d_call: NA
j_call: TRBJ2-6
clone_size: NA
v_call: TRBV24-1

cdr3_aa: CASHEGVGYGYTF
cdr3_nt: TGTGCCAGCCACGAGGGGGTGGGGTATGGCTACACCTTC
d_call: NA
j_call: TRBJ1-2
clone_size: NA
v_call: TRBV28

cdr3_aa: CAWSGRGNIQYF
cdr3_nt: TGTGCCTGGAGCGGCAGGGGAAACATTCAGTACTTC
d_call: NA
j_call: TRBJ2-4
clone_size: NA
v_call: TRBV30

cdr3_aa: CASRILAGVLNEQFF
cdr3_nt: TGTGCCAGCAGAATACTAGCGGGAGTATTAAATGAGCAGTTCTTC
d_call: TRBD2
j_call: TRBJ2-1
clone_size: NA
v_call: TRBV6-5

cdr3_aa: CGARGGHYEQYF
cdr3_nt: TGCGGGGCCAGGGGGGGTCACTACGAGCAGTACTTC
d_call: NA
j_call: TRBJ2-7
clone_size: NA
v_call: TRBV30

cdr3_aa: CASSSTSRDYYNEQFF
cdr3_nt: TGTGCCAGCAGTTCGACTAGCCGGGACTACTACAATGAGCAGTTCTTC
d_call: TRBD2
j_call: TRBJ2-1
clone_size: NA
v_call: TRBV28

cdr3_aa: CSVQGDTEAFF
cdr3_nt: TGCAGTGTCCAGGGTGACACTGAAGCTTTCTTT
d_call: NA
j_call: TRBJ1-1
clone_size: NA
v_call: TRBV20-1

cdr3_aa: CASRRSWGSDEQYF
cdr3_nt: TGTGCCAGCAGACGTTCGTGGGGATCGGACGAGCAGTACTTC
d_call: NA
j_call: TRBJ2-7
clone_size: NA
v_call: TRBV6-5

cdr3_aa: CASTSVPRAYNEQFF
cdr3_nt: TGTGCCAGCACTAGCGTCCCGCGGGCTTACAATGAGCAGTTCTTC
d_call: NA
j_call: TRBJ2-1
clone_size: NA
v_call: TRBV3-1/TRBV3-2

cdr3_aa: CASRPSQNTEAFF
cdr3_nt: TGTGCCAGCAGACCGAGCCAGAACACTGAAGCTTTCTTT
d_call: NA
j_call: TRBJ1-1
clone_size: NA
v_call: TRBV5-5

cdr3_aa: CASSLSGTRNEQFF
cdr3_nt: TGTGCCAGCAGCTTATCCGGGACTCGTAATGAGCAGTTCTTC
d_call: NA
j_call: TRBJ2-1
clone_size: NA
v_call: TRBV7-3

cdr3_aa: CASSDQGGGANVLTF
cdr3_nt: TGTGCCAGCAGTGACCAGGGAGGTGGGGCCAACGTCCTGACTTTC
d_call: NA
j_call: TRBJ2-6
clone_size: NA
v_call: TRBV6-4

cdr3_aa: CASRVQGDTQYF
cdr3_nt: TGTGCCAGCAGGGTCCAGGGGGATACGCAGTATTTT
d_call: NA
j_call: TRBJ2-3
clone_size: NA
v_call: TRBV5-4

cdr3_aa: CASSFGVPPTNVLTF
cdr3_nt: TGTGCCAGCAGCTTTGGCGTCCCACCGACCAACGTCCTGACTTTC
d_call: NA
j_call: TRBJ2-6
clone_size: NA
v_call: TRBV7-3

cdr3_aa: CASGRQGGFYEQYF
cdr3_nt: TGTGCCAGCGGTCGACAGGGCGGGTTCTACGAGCAGTACTTC
d_call: TRBD1
j_call: TRBJ2-7
clone_size: few
v_call: TRBV3-1/TRBV3-2

cdr3_aa: CASSWEADYSNQPQHF
cdr3_nt: TGTGCCAGCAGTTGGGAGGCAGATTATAGCAATCAGCCCCAGCATTTT
d_call: NA
j_call: TRBJ1-5
clone_size: NA
v_call: TRBV28

cdr3_aa: CATAGAGRWGGELFF
cdr3_nt: TGTGCCACCGCAGGTGCGGGACGCTGGGGCGGGGAGCTGTTTTTT
d_call: NA
j_call: TRBJ2-2
clone_size: NA
v_call: TRBV24-1

cdr3_aa: CASRYRGGLAKNIQYF
cdr3_nt: TGTGCCAGCAGATACCGAGGAGGATTAGCCAAAAACATTCAGTACTTC
d_call: NA
j_call: TRBJ2-4
clone_size: NA
v_call: TRBV2

cdr3_aa: CASSSQETQYF
cdr3_nt: TGTGCCAGCAGCTCCCAAGAGACCCAGTACTTC
d_call: NA
j_call: TRBJ2-5
clone_size: NA
v_call: TRBV11-2

cdr3_aa: CASSQDRQGEARRQYF
cdr3_nt: TGCGCCAGCAGCCAAGATAGACAGGGGGAGGCCAGGCGGCAGTACTTC
d_call: TRBD1
j_call: TRBJ2-7
clone_size: NA
v_call: TRBV4-1

cdr3_aa: CASSFWDGAYEQYF
cdr3_nt: TGTGCCAGCAGTTTCTGGGACGGGGCCTACGAGCAGTACTTC
d_call: NA
j_call: TRBJ2-7
clone_size: NA
v_call: TRBV28

cdr3_aa: CASSLNSFSNQPQHF
cdr3_nt: TGTGCCAGCAGTTTAAATAGCTTTAGCAATCAGCCCCAGCATTTT
d_call: NA
j_call: TRBJ1-5
clone_size: NA
v_call: TRBV28

cdr3_aa: CASRLAGGDNEQFF
cdr3_nt: TGTGCCAGTCGACTAGCGGGAGGGGACAATGAGCAGTTCTTC
d_call: TRBD2
j_call: TRBJ2-1
clone_size: NA
v_call: TRBV19

cdr3_aa: CASRLSGKGYTF
cdr3_nt: TGTGCCAGCAGGCTATCAGGGAAGGGCTACACCTTC
d_call: NA
j_call: TRBJ1-2
clone_size: NA
v_call: TRBV28

cdr3_aa: CASSRGTPDNQPQHF
cdr3_nt: TGTGCCAGCAGCCGAGGGACGCCCGATAATCAGCCCCAGCATTTT
d_call: NA
j_call: TRBJ1-5
clone_size: once
v_call: TRBV7-9

cdr3_aa: CASKHTAGDRLDEQFF
cdr3_nt: TGTGCCAGCAAACACACAGCGGGAGATCGTCTCGATGAGCAGTTCTTC
d_call: TRBD2
j_call: TRBJ2-1
clone_size: NA
v_call: TRBV28

cdr3_aa: CASGRGQNIQYF
cdr3_nt: TGTGCCAGCGGGAGGGGGCAAAACATTCAGTACTTC
d_call: NA
j_call: TRBJ2-4
clone_size: NA
v_call: TRBV6-5

cdr3_aa: CASSRGTQSTDTQYF
cdr3_nt: TGTGCCAGCAGCCGAGGTACCCAAAGCACAGATACGCAGTATTTT
d_call: NA
j_call: TRBJ2-3
clone_size: once
v_call: TRBV7-8

cdr3_aa: CASSLASRTGGTF
cdr3_nt: TGCGCCAGCAGCTTAGCTTCACGGACAGGAGGAACCTTC
d_call: TRBD1
j_call: TRBJ1-2
clone_size: once
v_call: TRBV5-1

cdr3_aa: CASRRTARGANTQYF
cdr3_nt: TGTGCCAGCAGGCGGACAGCGAGGGGGGCCAATACGCAGTATTTT
d_call: NA
j_call: TRBJ2-3
clone_size: NA
v_call: TRBV27

cdr3_aa: CASAKTGGNGPDTQYF
cdr3_nt: TGTGCCAGCGCCAAGACTGGAGGGAACGGCCCAGATACGCAGTATTTT
d_call: NA
j_call: TRBJ2-3
clone_size: NA
v_call: TRBV28

cdr3_aa: CASSRTDTSGNTIYF
cdr3_nt: TGTGCCAGCTCCAGGACAGATACCTCTGGAAACACCATATATTTT
d_call: NA
j_call: TRBJ1-3
clone_size: NA
v_call: TRBV18

cdr3_aa: CASSPGPKDTQYF
cdr3_nt: TGTGCCAGCAGCCCCGGACCCAAAGATACGCAGTATTTT
d_call: NA
j_call: TRBJ2-3
clone_size: NA
v_call: TRBV4-2

cdr3_aa: CASSSLASKKYF
cdr3_nt: TGTGCCAGCAGCTCACTAGCGTCCAAGAAGTACTTC
d_call: TRBD2
j_call: TRBJ2-7
clone_size: few
v_call: TRBV7-9

cdr3_aa: CASSSVDSLGTQYF
cdr3_nt: TGTGCCAGCAGTTCTGTCGACTCTCTTGGTACGCAGTATTTT
d_call: NA
j_call: TRBJ2-3
clone_size: NA
v_call: TRBV28

cdr3_aa: CASSPRVETQYF
cdr3_nt: TGTGCCAGCAGTCCCAGGGTGGAGACCCAGTACTTC
d_call: NA
j_call: TRBJ2-5
clone_size: NA
v_call: TRBV28

cdr3_aa: CASSFPGVAGEVAGELFF
cdr3_nt: TGTGCCAGCAGTTTCCCCGGGGTAGCGGGAGAAGTCGCCGGGGAGCTGTTTTTT
d_call: TRBD2
j_call: TRBJ2-2
clone_size: NA
v_call: TRBV28

cdr3_aa: CASSPPTRSTDTQYF
cdr3_nt: TGTGCCAGCTCACCACCGACTAGAAGCACAGATACGCAGTATTTT
d_call: NA
j_call: TRBJ2-3
clone_size: NA
v_call: TRBV18